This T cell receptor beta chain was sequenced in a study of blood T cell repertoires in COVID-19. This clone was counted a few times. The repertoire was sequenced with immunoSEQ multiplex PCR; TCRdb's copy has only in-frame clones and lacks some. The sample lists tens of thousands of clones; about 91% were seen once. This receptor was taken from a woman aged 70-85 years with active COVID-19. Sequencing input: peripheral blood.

The CDR3 is CASSPDSTGTAYGYTF. DNA for the CDR3: TGTGCCAGCAGCCCGGATTCCACGGGGACAGCATATGGCTACACCTTC. This chain uses TRBV7-3 with TRBJ1-2; 7 nucleotides align to TRBD1. Germline V lookup: CDR1 SGHTA, CDR2 FQGTGA. The length of the CDR3 is 16 residues. J gave up 5 bases and V 5 bases, and 14 bases lay outside the gene matches.